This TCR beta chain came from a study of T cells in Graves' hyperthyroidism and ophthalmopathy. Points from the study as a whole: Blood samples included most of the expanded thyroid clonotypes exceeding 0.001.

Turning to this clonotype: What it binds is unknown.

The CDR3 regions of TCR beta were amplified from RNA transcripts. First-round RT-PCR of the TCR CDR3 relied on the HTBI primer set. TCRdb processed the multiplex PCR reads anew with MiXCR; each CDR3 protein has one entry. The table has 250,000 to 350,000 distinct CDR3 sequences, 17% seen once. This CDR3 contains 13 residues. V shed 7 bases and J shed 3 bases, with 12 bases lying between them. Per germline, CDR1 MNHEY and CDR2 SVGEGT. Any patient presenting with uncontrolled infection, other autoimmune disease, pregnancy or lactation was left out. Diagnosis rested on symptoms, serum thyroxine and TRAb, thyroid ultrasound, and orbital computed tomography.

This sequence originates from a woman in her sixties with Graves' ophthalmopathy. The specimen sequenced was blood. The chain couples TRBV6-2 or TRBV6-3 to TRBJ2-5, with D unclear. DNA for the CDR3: TGTGCCAGCAATCTAATGGCAGAAGAGACCCAGTACTTC. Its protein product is CASNLMAEETQYF.